This TCR beta chain was captured by sequencing in a study of blood T cell repertoires in COVID-19. TCRdb's copy holds only in-frame clones and misses some; the assay was immunoSEQ multiplex PCR. Among around 130,000 clones listed, roughly 82% were seen once. The CDR3 has 18 amino acids. J gave up 4 bases and V 1 base, and 9 bases lay outside the gene matches. The germline gives CDR1 SGHTA, CDR2 FQGNSA. The sequence was collected from a human donor in a cohort sampled during active COVID-19. The chain couples TRBV7-2 to TRBJ2-5; TRBD2 agrees at 13 bases. The sequenced sample consisted of peripheral blood. CDR3 DNA sequence: TGTGCCAGCAGCTTAGGCCCACTAGCGGGGGGGTCTTTAGAGACCCAGTACTTC. Translated, it gives CASSLGPLAGGSLETQYF.